This T cell receptor beta chain was captured in a study of T cell repertoires in cytomegalovirus infection. General observations from the study: Carriers of CMV plus the relevant HLA were identified by cumulative public TCR beta family frequency. Predominance within the ex vivo response was attributable to HLA-C-restricted CMV-specific TCR beta clonotypes.

Each CDR3 protein gets one entry after TCRdb re-called the reads with MiXCR. The table has around 310,000 distinct CDR3 sequences, roughly 16% seen once. This clonotype was recorded a few times. Its antigen remains unknown. Trimming shortened V by 3 bases and J by 6 bases, and 8 bases separated the two germline ends. Germline CDR1 LGHDT, CDR2 YNNKEL (reference sequence). The CDR3 is 12 residues long. Sequencing was done on a sample of PBMCs. The clonotype comes from a human donor in good health (CMV status not recorded). Some clones in this sample may be carry-over from other donors' samples. The V call is TRBV3-1, the J call TRBJ2-5; D perhaps matches TRBD2 (7 bases). The CDR3 DNA reads TGTGCCAGCAGCCAGGGGGGGCAGACCCAGTACTTC. As protein: CASSQGGQTQYF.